This T cell receptor (beta chain) is from a study of T cells in narcolepsy (dated by TCRdb to the late 2010s). General notes on the study: Patients with narcolepsy type 1 or type 2 (NT1, NT2) and healthy control donors were enrolled in the study. The study sought autoreactive T cells targeting hypocretin neuron self-antigens (hypocretin, TRIB2) in narcolepsy patients, using TCR Vbeta sequencing to track clonotypes in blood and CSF. Study-level results and caveats: Certain blood memory CD4+ repertoires from patients and controls had no sequences that matched autoreactive T cell clones. Numbers of sequenced blood memory CD4+ clonotypes were comparable, with averages of about 37,000 in patients and about 35,000 in controls. Autoreactive clonotypes were reported to be detected serially in the blood of the same patients and of different patients, but not in the blood of healthy controls. In plots comparing CSF and blood CD4+ T cell clonotypes from the same patient, HCRT-specific and TRIB2-specific autoreactive clonotypes were highlighted.

Memory CD4+ T cells were sorted ex vivo from peripheral blood of narcolepsy patients and healthy controls for TCR Vbeta sequencing. In the case of this clone: It lacks a known antigen. Per-nucleotide qualities are absent, and no much larger clonotype sits a single base away.

The library was produced with the immunoSEQ multiplex PCR assay. TCRdb took over this immuneACCESS table, retaining in-frame rearrangements with V and J assigned. Such tables are incomplete; in checked studies, under half of the missing clones stem from an unresolved V gene, and the remainder is unexplained. The sample table records around 25,000 clones; about 86% of these occur just once. The top ten constitute roughly 0.7% of the sample. Sequences LGHNA (CDR1) and YNFKEQ (CDR2) are obtained from the germline V gene. V gives up 0 bases and J gives up 8 bases, and the segment between their germline ends measures 13 bases. The CDR3 contains 14 residues, cysteine and phenylalanine counted. The retained sequence is limited to the CDR3, 42 bases, with the frame set at the first base.

The receptor's source is a human donor with narcolepsy. The specimen sequenced was CD45RA- memory CD4+ T cells from PBMCs. This sample's cell subset or site label indicates: memory T cells sorted ex vivo from peripheral blood. This sequence uses TRBV4-2 and TRBJ1-1, and TRBD1 may be the D gene, going by 5 matching bases. The DNA is as follows: TGTGCCAGCAGCCAAGACCCTCGCGACAGAGAAGCTTTCTTT. It translates as CASSQDPRDREAFF.